This T cell receptor beta chain was identified during a study of post-analysis software for immune sequencing data. Points from the study as a whole: In patients, about 5 TRBV segments were more frequent than in controls, with TRBV5-6, TRBV5-1 and TRBV20-1 among them. Patients with multiple sclerosis recorded significantly lower normalized Chao1 diversity than controls, the study found.

A remark on this clonotype: Its antigen is not identified.

Libraries were made from TCR beta cDNA, and they carried unique molecular identifiers. T cells numbering roughly 0.9 to 10 million yielded cDNA molecules that totaled roughly 500,000. Via MiXCR, TCRdb re-called the PCR reads, giving one row per CDR3 protein. The table shows some 690,000 distinct CDR3 sequences, with over 45% occurring only once. Germline loops: CDR1 SGHRS, CDR2 YFSETQ. The CDR3 sequence is 16 residues long. The V and J ends lost 4 bases and 10 bases respectively, with 24 bases between them. The source material was blood. This rearrangement joins TRBV5-1 to TRBJ2-1; D possibly uses TRBD1 or TRBD2 (6 bases each). The clonotype was recovered from a girl under 10 years old with multiple sclerosis. CDR3 protein: CASSPGGVTSQGEQFF. The CDR3 nucleotides read TGCGCCAGCAGCCCTGGTGGTGTAACTAGCCAGGGGGAGCAGTTCTTC.